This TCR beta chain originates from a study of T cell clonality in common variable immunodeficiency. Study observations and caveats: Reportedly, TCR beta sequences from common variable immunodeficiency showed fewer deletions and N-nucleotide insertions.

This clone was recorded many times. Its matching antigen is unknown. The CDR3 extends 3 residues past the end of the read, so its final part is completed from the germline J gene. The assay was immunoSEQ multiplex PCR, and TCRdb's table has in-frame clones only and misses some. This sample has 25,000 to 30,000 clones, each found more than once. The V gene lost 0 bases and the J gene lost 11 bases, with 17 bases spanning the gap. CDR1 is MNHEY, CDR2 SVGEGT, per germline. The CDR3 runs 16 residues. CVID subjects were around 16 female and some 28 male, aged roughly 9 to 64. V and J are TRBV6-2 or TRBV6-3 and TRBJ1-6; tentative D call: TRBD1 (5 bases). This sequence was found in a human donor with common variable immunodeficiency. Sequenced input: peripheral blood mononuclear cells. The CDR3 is CASSYSTTGWLTPLHF. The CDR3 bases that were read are TGTGCCAGCAGTTACTCGACCACAGGTTGGCTGACACCC.